This T cell receptor beta chain was observed in a study of radiotherapy plus CTLA-4 blockade in lung cancer. Background on the study: In 18% of patients, objective responses were seen; roughly 30% had disease control.

Using immunoSEQ multiplex PCR, the repertoire was profiled, and TCRdb retains in-frame clones only, with some absent. This table has about 68,000 clones, 79% appearing once. Regarding the study as a whole: There was expansion of tumor-derived TCR clones in blood after radiotherapy plus ipilimumab.

People whose metastatic non-small-cell lung cancer was chemo-refractory got focal radiation along with CTLA-4 blockade by ipilimumab. CDR1 and CDR2 from the germline V gene are SGDLS and YYNGEE. The length of the CDR3 is 14 residues. V was trimmed by 0 bases and J by 1 base, leaving 7 bases between them. With regard to this clone: No antigen is known for it.

V gene TRBV9 combines with J gene TRBJ1-1; a possible D gene is TRBD1 (5 bases). The sequencing here drew on peripheral blood, taken from a patient treated with radiotherapy plus ipilimumab. This clonotype originated in a human donor with non-small cell lung cancer who had a complete response to radiotherapy plus ipilimumab. In DNA form, the CDR3 reads TGTGCCAGCAGCGTAGTGGGGCAGAACACTGAAGCTTTCTTT. It encodes CASSVVGQNTEAFF.